This T cell receptor (beta chain) is drawn from a study of cytomegalovirus exposure and HLA in healthy donors. Across the whole study: An analysis done earlier identified 95 million to 140 million unique TCR beta sequences from approximately 170 million T cells. Study-wide points: Later analysis revealed greater clonal expansion in HLA-associated TCR beta chains than in equally common others. Later analysis associated a missense DCLRE1C variant with TCR beta V- and J-gene trimming. Across donors, most TCRs were seen rarely, yet some public ones were widespread.

Comment on this clone: Its antigen is unknown.

PCR primers comprised 60 Vbeta and 13 Jbeta primers. Repertoires were generated with immunoSEQ multiplex PCR, while TCRdb's copy carries only in-frame clones and drops some. The data contain about 150,000 clones, about 82% of them singletons. Input material: PBMCs. This TCR was recovered from a male donor in good health and CMV-seronegative.

As DNA, the CDR3 is TGTGCCAGCACCGCGGGAGGGGTCGGCGAGACCCAGTACTTC. Encoded protein: CASTAGGVGETQYF. The chain links TRBV28 to TRBJ2-5, with TRBD2 identical over 9 bases. Germline V gives CDR1 MDHEN, CDR2 SYDVKM. The CDR3 has 14 amino acids. With 7 bases clipped from V and 5 bases from J, the junction kept 8 bases outside the gene matches.